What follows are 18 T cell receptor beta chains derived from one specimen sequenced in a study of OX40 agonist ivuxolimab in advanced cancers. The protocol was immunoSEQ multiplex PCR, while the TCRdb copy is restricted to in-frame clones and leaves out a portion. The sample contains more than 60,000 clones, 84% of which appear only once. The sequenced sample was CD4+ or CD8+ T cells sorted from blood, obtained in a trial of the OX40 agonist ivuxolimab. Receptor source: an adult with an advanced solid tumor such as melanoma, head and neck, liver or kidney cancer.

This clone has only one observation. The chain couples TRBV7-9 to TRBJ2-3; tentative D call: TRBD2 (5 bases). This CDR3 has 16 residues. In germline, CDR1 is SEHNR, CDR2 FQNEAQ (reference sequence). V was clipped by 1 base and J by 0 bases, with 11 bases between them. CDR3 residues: CASSLDSERSTDTQYF. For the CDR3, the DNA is TGTGCCAGCAGCTTAGATTCGGAGCGGAGCACAGATACGCAGTATTTT.

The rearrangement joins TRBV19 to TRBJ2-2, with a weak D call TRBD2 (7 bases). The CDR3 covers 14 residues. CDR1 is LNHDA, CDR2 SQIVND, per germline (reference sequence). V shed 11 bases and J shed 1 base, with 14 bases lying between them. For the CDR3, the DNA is TGTGCCTCCGGGGGGACACAGAACACCGGGGAGCTGTTTTTT. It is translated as CASGGTQNTGELFF.

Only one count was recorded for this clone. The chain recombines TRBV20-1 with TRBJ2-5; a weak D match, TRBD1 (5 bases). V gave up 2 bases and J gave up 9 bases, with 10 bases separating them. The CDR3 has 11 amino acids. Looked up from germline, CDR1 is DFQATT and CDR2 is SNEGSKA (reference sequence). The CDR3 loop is CSARQPRAQYF. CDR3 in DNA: TGCAGTGCTAGACAGCCCAGGGCCCAGTACTTC.

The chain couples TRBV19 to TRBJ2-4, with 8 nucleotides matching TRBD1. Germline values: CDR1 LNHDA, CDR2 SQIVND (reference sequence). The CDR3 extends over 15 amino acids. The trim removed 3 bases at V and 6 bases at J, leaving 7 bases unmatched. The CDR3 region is CASSIQGAVGNIQYF. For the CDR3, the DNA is TGTGCCAGTAGTATCCAGGGGGCGGTGGGAAACATTCAGTACTTC.

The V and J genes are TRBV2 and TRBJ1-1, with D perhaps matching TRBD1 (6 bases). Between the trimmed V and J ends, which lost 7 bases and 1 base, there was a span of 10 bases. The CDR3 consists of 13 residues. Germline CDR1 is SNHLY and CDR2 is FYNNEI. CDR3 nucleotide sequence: TGTGCCAGCACTACACAGGGGAACACTGAAGCTTTCTTT. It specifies CASTTQGNTEAFF.

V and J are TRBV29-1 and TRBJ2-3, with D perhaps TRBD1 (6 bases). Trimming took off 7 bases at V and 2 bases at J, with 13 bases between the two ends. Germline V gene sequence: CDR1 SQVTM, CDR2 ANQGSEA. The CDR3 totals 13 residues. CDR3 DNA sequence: TGCAGCGGCATACAGGGCGCCACAGATACGCAGTATTTT. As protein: CSGIQGATDTQYF.

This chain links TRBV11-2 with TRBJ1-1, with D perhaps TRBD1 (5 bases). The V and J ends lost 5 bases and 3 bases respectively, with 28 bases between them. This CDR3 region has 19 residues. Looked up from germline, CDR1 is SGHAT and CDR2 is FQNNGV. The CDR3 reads CASSDQSRAQLERDTEAFF. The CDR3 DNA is TGTGCCAGCAGCGACCAAAGCAGGGCACAACTAGAGCGTGACACTGAAGCTTTCTTT.

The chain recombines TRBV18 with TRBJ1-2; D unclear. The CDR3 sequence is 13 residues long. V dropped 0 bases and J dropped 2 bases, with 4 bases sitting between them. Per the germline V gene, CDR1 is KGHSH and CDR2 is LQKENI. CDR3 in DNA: TGTGCCAGCTCACCACCGGGGAACTATGGCTACACCTTC. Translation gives CASSPPGNYGYTF. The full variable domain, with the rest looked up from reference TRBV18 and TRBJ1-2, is NAGVMQNPRHLVRRRGQEARLRCSPMKGHSHVYWYRQLPEEGLKFMVYLQKENIIDESGMPKERFSAEFPKEGPSILRIQQVVRGDSAAYFCASSPPGNYGYTFGSGTRLTVV.

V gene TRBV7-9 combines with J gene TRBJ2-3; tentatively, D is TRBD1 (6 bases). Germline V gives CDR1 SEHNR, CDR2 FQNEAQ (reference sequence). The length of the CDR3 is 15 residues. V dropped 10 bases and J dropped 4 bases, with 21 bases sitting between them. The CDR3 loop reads CATGPSLGAPDTQYF. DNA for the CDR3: TGTGCCACGGGGCCCTCCTTGGGGGCCCCAGATACGCAGTATTTT.

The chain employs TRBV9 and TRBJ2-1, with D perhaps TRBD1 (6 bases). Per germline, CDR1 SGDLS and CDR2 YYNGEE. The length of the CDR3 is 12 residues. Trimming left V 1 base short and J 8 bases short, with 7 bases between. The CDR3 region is CASSVRGYEQFF. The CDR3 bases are TGTGCCAGCAGCGTAAGGGGGTATGAGCAGTTCTTC.

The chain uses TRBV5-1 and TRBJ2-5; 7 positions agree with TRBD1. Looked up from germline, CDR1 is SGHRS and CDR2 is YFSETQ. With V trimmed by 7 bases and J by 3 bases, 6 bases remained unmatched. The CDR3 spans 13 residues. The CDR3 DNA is TGCGCCAGCGGAATTGGGACAGAAGAGACCCAGTACTTC. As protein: CASGIGTEETQYF.

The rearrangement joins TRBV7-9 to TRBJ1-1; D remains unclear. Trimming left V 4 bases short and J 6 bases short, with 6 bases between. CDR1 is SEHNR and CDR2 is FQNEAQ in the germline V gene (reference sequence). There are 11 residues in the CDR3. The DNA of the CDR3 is TGTGCCAGCAGCTCAGGATCTGAAGCTTTCTTT. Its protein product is CASSSGSEAFF.

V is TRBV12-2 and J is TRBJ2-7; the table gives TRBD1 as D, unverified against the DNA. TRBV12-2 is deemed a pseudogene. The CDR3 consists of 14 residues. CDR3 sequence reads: CASRPQGGTGEQYF. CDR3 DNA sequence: TGTGCAAGTCGCCCCCAAGGGGGTACAGGCGAGCAGTACTTC.

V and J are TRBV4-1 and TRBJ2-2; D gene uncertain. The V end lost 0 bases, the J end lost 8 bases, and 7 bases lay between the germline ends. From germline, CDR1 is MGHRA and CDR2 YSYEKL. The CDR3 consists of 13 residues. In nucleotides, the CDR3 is TGCGCCAGCAGCCAAGATATATCTGGGGAGCTGTTTTTT. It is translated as CASSQDISGELFF.

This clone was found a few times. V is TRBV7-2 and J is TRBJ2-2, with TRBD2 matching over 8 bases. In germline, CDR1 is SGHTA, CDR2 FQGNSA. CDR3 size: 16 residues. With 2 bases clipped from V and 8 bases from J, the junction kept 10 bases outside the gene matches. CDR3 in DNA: TGTGCCAGCAGCTTAATGGGTGTTAGCGGGACGGGGGAGCTGTTTTTT. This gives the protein CASSLMGVSGTGELFF.

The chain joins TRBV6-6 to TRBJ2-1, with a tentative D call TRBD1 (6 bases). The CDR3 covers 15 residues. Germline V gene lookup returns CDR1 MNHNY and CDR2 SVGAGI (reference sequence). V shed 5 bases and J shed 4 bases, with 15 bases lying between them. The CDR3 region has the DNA TGTGCCAGCAGTACCCTGGACAGCCCGTACAATGAGCAGTTCTTC. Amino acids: CASSTLDSPYNEQFF.

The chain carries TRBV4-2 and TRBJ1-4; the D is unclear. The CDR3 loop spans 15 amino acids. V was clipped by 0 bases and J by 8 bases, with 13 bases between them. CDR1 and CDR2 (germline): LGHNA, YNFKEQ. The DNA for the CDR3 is TGTGCCAGCAGCCAAGAGGGGAACAAGGAAGAAAAACTGTTTTTT. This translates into CASSQEGNKEEKLFF.

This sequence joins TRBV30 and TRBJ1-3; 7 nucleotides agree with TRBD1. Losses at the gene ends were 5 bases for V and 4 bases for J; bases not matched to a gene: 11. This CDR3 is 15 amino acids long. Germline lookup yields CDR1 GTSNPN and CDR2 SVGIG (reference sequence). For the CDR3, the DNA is TGTGCCTGGGCAAGAGACAGGGTGGGCGGAAACACCATATATTTT. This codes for CAWARDRVGGNTIYF.